The 25 T cell receptor beta chains below were found in one sample sequenced in a study of shared clonotypes between healthy human individuals. Naivety among CD8 cells was defined by CD45RO negativity and positive CCR7 selection, thereby excluding terminally differentiated effector memory CD45RA+ cells. Sequencing was performed with immunoSEQ multiplex PCR; in TCRdb, only in-frame clones are kept and a portion is missing. The sample lists around 1,900,000 clones; 85% to 95% were seen once. Input material: naive CD8+ T cells from PBMCs. Source of these receptors: a man younger than 35 in good health. Some clones in this sample may be carry-over from other donors' samples.

V gene TRBV27 combines with J gene TRBJ2-3; 9 bases map to TRBD1. V gave up 5 bases and J gave up 1 base; unmatched junction bases: 13. The CDR3 extends over 18 amino acids. CDR1 and CDR2 (germline): MNHEY, SMNVEV (reference sequence). The CDR3 region is CASSRSVVTGGGTDTQYF. CDR3 coding DNA: TGTGCCAGCAGTCGCAGCGTTGTAACAGGGGGCGGCACAGATACGCAGTATTTT.

The chain uses TRBV13 and TRBJ1-4; D possibly corresponds to TRBD1 (5 bases). The CDR3 loop spans 14 amino acids. Germline V gene sequence: CDR1 PRHDT, CDR2 FYEKMQ (reference sequence). Trimming took off 5 bases at V and 3 bases at J, with 10 bases between the two ends. In DNA, the CDR3 is TGTGCCAGCAGCGGGGCGGGGGCTAATGAAAAACTGTTTTTT. Amino acid sequence: CASSGAGANEKLFF.

The V and J genes are TRBV7-2 and TRBJ2-1, with 10 bases identical to TRBD2. The CDR3 runs to 19 residues. Germline-derived CDR1 and CDR2 are SGHTA and FQGNSA. The junction had 14 bases not matched to a gene; V was cut back by 2 bases and J by 4 bases. CDR3 in amino acids: CASSLSPPLAGVGYNEQFF. Here the CDR3 DNA reads TGTGCCAGCAGCTTATCGCCCCCCCTAGCGGGAGTTGGGTACAATGAGCAGTTCTTC.

Concerning this clone: The sample holds other DNA sequences that translate to the same CDR3. The rearrangement links TRBV7-9 to TRBJ2-7, with TRBD1 matching over 8 bases. CDR1 and CDR2 (germline): SEHNR, FQNEAQ (reference sequence). Trimming at V came to 1 base and at J to 7 bases, leaving 9 bases not matched to a gene. The CDR3 runs 15 residues. CDR3 sequence: CASSLGQGAVWEQYF. The CDR3 coding sequence is TGTGCCAGCAGCTTAGGTCAGGGGGCGGTGTGGGAGCAGTACTTC.

A remark on this clone: This same CDR3 is encoded by further DNA sequences in the sample. V usage is TRBV9 and J usage is TRBJ2-2, with 7 bases that match TRBD1. V lost 4 bases to trimming and J lost 0 bases; unmatched junction nucleotides: 3. This CDR3 region has 15 residues. Germline V lookup: CDR1 SGDLS, CDR2 YYNGEE. CDR3 DNA sequence: TGTGCCAGCAGCCCGGGGACAGCGAACACCGGGGAGCTGTTTTTT. Translated, it gives CASSPGTANTGELFF.

This clone was observed a single time. Different DNA sequences within this sample yield the same CDR3. The J gene is TRBJ2-7, the V gene TRBV5-1, with a tentative D call TRBD1 (6 bases). The CDR3 spans 12 residues. Trimming cost V 3 bases and J 6 bases, with 10 bases left between them. Germline lookup yields CDR1 SGHRS and CDR2 YFSETQ. The chain's CDR3 is CASSSTGPEQYF. Here the CDR3 DNA reads TGCGCCAGCAGCTCGACAGGACCCGAGCAGTACTTC. Together with reference TRBV5-1 and TRBJ2-7, the CDR3 gives the full variable domain: KAGVTQTPRYLIKTRGQQVTLSCSPISGHRSVSWYQQTPGQGLQFLFEYFSETQRNKGNFPGRFSGRQFSNSRSEMNVSTLELGDSALYLCASSSTGPEQYFGPGTRLTVT.

This clone occurred once. The rearrangement uses TRBV28 and TRBJ1-6, with 9 bases lining up with TRBD1. CDR1 is MDHEN, CDR2 SYDVKM, per germline. This CDR3 is built from 16 residues. The V segment lost 7 bases and the J segment 0 bases; nucleotides outside the gene matches: 4. This chain's CDR3 is CASNRGLSSYNSPLHF. As DNA, the CDR3 is TGTGCCAGCAACAGGGGGCTCAGCTCCTATAATTCACCCCTCCACTTT.

The gene calls are TRBV19 and TRBJ2-5, with a tentative D call TRBD2 (6 bases). The CDR3 is 14 amino acids. Germline loops: CDR1 LNHDA, CDR2 SQIVND (reference sequence). Between the trimmed V and J ends, which lost 8 bases and 7 bases, there was a span of 20 bases. The CDR3 nucleotides are TGTGCCAGTTCGGAGGGAGTACAGCCAGGGACCCAGTACTTC. Its translation: CASSEGVQPGTQYF.

The V call is TRBV7-9, the J call TRBJ1-1, with D possibly matching TRBD1 (5 bases). The CDR3 consists of 12 residues. The V gene lost 5 bases and the J gene lost 5 bases, with 9 bases spanning the gap. Germline CDR1 and CDR2: SEHNR and FQNEAQ (reference sequence). CDR3: CASSPGITEAFF. For the CDR3, the DNA is TGTGCCAGCAGCCCAGGGATTACTGAAGCTTTCTTT.

This clone was observed a handful of times. This chain joins TRBV7-9 and TRBJ1-2, with D hard to call. CDR1 and CDR2 from the germline V gene are SEHNR and FQNEAQ (reference sequence). This CDR3 comprises 16 residues. V was clipped by 5 bases and J by 7 bases, with 23 bases between them. CDR3 loop: CASSPIWVRLGFGYTF. DNA of the CDR3: TGTGCCAGCAGCCCCATTTGGGTGAGACTTGGCTTTGGCTACACCTTC.

The chain has TRBV28 and TRBJ2-1; 7 bases are a match to TRBD2. The CDR3 runs 15 residues. The germline V gene has CDR1 MDHEN and CDR2 SYDVKM. V lost 0 bases to trimming and J lost 7 bases; unmatched junction nucleotides: 6. The CDR3 DNA is TGTGCCAGCAGTTTATGGGCGGGAGTTACGAATGAGCAGTTCTTC. Amino acids: CASSLWAGVTNEQFF.

The chain combines TRBV27 with TRBJ1-6; TRBD1 matches 7 bases. CDR3 length equals 14 residues. Germline loops: CDR1 MNHEY, CDR2 SMNVEV (reference sequence). With 6 bases clipped from V and 10 bases from J, the junction kept 9 bases outside the gene matches. In DNA, the CDR3 is TGTGCCAGCAGCCGACAGGGACCACAGTCACCCCTCCACTTT. Translation: CASSRQGPQSPLHF.

This sequence joins TRBV7-9 and TRBJ2-5, with D unclear. The end of the DNA is better explained by TRBJ2-7, so the J call may be wrong. Germline V gives CDR1 SEHNR, CDR2 FQNEAQ (reference sequence). The CDR3 loop spans 12 amino acids. CDR3 residues: CASSLFSYEQYF. CDR3 DNA: TGTGCCAGCAGCTTATTCTCCTACGAGCAGTACTTC.

CDR3 loop: CAWDRGVYEQYF. The CDR3, as DNA: TGTGCCTGGGACAGGGGGGTGTACGAGCAGTACTTC. The chain combines TRBV30 with TRBJ2-7, with 9 positions matching TRBD1. This CDR3 has 12 residues. J gave up 4 bases and V 5 bases, and 3 bases lay outside the gene matches. The V gene's germline CDR1 is GTSNPN and CDR2 SVGIG (reference sequence).

J is TRBJ2-1 and V is TRBV19; D is perhaps TRBD1 or TRBD2 (6 bases each). Germline V lookup: CDR1 LNHDA, CDR2 SQIVND (reference sequence). V lost 3 bases and J 5 bases, leaving 17 bases between the germline ends. CDR3 length: 16 residues. This chain's CDR3 is CASSILRGATDNEQFF. In nucleotides, the CDR3 is TGTGCCAGTAGTATCCTAAGGGGGGCAACGGACAATGAGCAGTTCTTC.

The chain joins TRBV27 to TRBJ2-1; D possibly corresponds to TRBD1 (6 bases). The CDR3 has 15 amino acids. V was clipped by 3 bases and J by 2 bases, with 11 bases between them. Germline CDR1 reads MNHEY; CDR2 reads SMNVEV (reference sequence). The CDR3 DNA reads TGTGCCAGCAGTTTGCTCACAGGGCCCTACAATGAGCAGTTCTTC. Residues: CASSLLTGPYNEQFF.

To note about this clone: The identical CDR3 is also encoded by other nucleotide sequences in the sample. For the CDR3, the DNA is TGCGCCAGCAGCTCACAAGAGACCCAGTACTTC. Its protein is CASSSQETQYF. The V and J genes are TRBV5-1 and TRBJ2-5, with no clear D. The CDR3 consists of 11 residues. V was cut by 3 bases and J by 2 bases, with 2 bases left in between. CDR1 and CDR2 (germline): SGHRS, YFSETQ.

This chain uses TRBV18 with TRBJ2-3, with 9 bases lining up with TRBD2. The CDR3 consists of 16 residues. Germline V gene data show CDR1 as KGHSH and CDR2 as LQKENI. With 3 bases clipped from V and 6 bases from J, the junction kept 10 bases outside the gene matches. The CDR3 spells CASSPVWAGGPDTQYF. As DNA, the CDR3 is TGTGCCAGCTCACCCGTGTGGGCGGGAGGGCCCGATACGCAGTATTTT.

The chain joins TRBV6-6 to TRBJ2-1; D may be TRBD2 (6 bases). The V gene's germline CDR1 is MNHNY and CDR2 SVGAGI (reference sequence). The CDR3 consists of 13 residues. V was pared by 0 bases and J by 14 bases, with 14 bases between. This CDR3 is CASSYSRTTEEFF. In nucleotides, the CDR3 is TGTGCCAGCAGTTACTCCCGGACTACCGAGGAGTTCTTC.

This sequence joins TRBV11-3 and TRBJ2-1; D is possibly TRBD1 (5 bases). Trimming stripped 5 bases from V and 4 bases from J, with 15 bases between. The germline V gene encodes CDR1 SGHNT and CDR2 YENEEA. The CDR3 spans 15 residues. CDR3 coding DNA: TGTGCCAGCAGCCTCCGGGCAGGGATATACAATGAGCAGTTCTTC. As protein: CASSLRAGIYNEQFF.

The chain has TRBV4-3 and TRBJ1-4; D unclear. Trimming pared 0 bases from V and 0 bases from J, leaving 11 bases between. There are 17 residues in the CDR3. Looked up from germline, CDR1 is LGHNA and CDR2 is YSLEER. CDR3 protein: CASSQDWGFATNEKLFF. The CDR3 nucleotides read TGCGCCAGCAGCCAAGATTGGGGATTCGCAACTAATGAAAAACTGTTTTTT.

This clone was picked up a small number of times. In the same sample, other DNA sequences code for this CDR3. The gene calls are TRBV4-1 and TRBJ1-1; 7 bases line up with TRBD1. Unmatched junction bases numbered 0, after V lost 1 base and J lost 1 base. The germline V gene encodes CDR1 MGHRA and CDR2 YSYEKL. This CDR3 has 14 amino acids. This chain's CDR3 is CASSQGQGNTEAFF. The DNA for the CDR3 is TGCGCCAGCAGCCAAGGACAGGGGAACACTGAAGCTTTCTTT.

This clone has a single count. This sequence joins TRBV28 and TRBJ2-5; weak D call: TRBD2 (5 bases). This CDR3 comprises 15 residues. Germline CDR1 is MDHEN and CDR2 is SYDVKM. Trimming pared 5 bases from V and 4 bases from J, leaving 17 bases between. The CDR3 DNA reads TGTGCCAGCAGTAGATTCAGCGGTTCACTAGAGACCCAGTACTTC. Protein: CASSRFSGSLETQYF.

The V call is TRBV30, the J call TRBJ2-3, with D perhaps TRBD1 (6 bases). This CDR3 spans 15 amino acids. Deletions cut 2 bases from V and 3 bases from J, with 15 bases between. Germline CDR1 reads GTSNPN; CDR2 reads SVGIG (reference sequence). The CDR3 nucleotides read TGTGCCTGGAGTTCTTTTTGGGGACAAACAGATACGCAGTATTTT. It specifies CAWSSFWGQTDTQYF.

This rearrangement joins TRBV19 to TRBJ2-7; possibly TRBD2 for D (6 bases). The germline V gene encodes CDR1 LNHDA and CDR2 SQIVND (reference sequence). V was pared by 7 bases and J by 5 bases, with 18 bases between. This CDR3 contains 14 residues. For the CDR3, the DNA is TGTGCCAGTACCGGCCCGGGACTGCAAAACGAGCAGTACTTC. This gives the protein CASTGPGLQNEQYF.